Listed below are T cell receptor beta chains from one sample, sequenced in a study of siplizumab effects on memory and regulatory T cells. Assay used: immunoSEQ multiplex PCR; TCRdb lists only in-frame clones, some missing. Of 99,000 or so clones listed, 85% to 95% are singletons. Sequences were obtained from CD4+ T cells sorted from blood. Receptor source: a human donor in good health. Each CDR3 is given with its conserved first and last residue. Each record gives: V gene, D gene, J gene, clone size, CDR3 DNA, CDR3 protein. D genes are given only for firm matches. Size is omitted from some rows. Given values are once, few, many or a class for expanded clones.

v_gene: TRBV29-1; d_gene: .; j_gene: TRBJ2-7; abundance: once; CDR3nt: TGCAGCGTTGAAGATCTCGGCGGTAGCTCCTACGAGCAGTACTTC; CDR3aa: CSVEDLGGSSYEQYF
v_gene: TRBV19; d_gene: .; j_gene: TRBJ2-7; abundance: .; CDR3nt: TGTGCCAGTAGTTTCGGGGTGAGCTCCTACGAGCAGTACTTC; CDR3aa: CASSFGVSSYEQYF
v_gene: TRBV5-1; d_gene: .; j_gene: TRBJ1-5; abundance: .; CDR3nt: TGCGCCAGCAGCTTGGATGGAGATAGCAATCAGCCCCAGCATTTT; CDR3aa: CASSLDGDSNQPQHF
v_gene: TRBV19; d_gene: .; j_gene: TRBJ1-2; abundance: .; CDR3nt: TGTGCCGTGGCTCCTGGGGGGGTTTTGTTAAATGGCTACACCTTC; CDR3aa: CAVAPGGVLLNGYTF
v_gene: TRBV10-1; d_gene: .; j_gene: TRBJ1-2; abundance: .; CDR3nt: TGCGCCAGCAGTCCCTCCGGGAGTTGGGGCTACACCTTC; CDR3aa: CASSPSGSWGYTF
v_gene: TRBV5-1; d_gene: .; j_gene: TRBJ2-3; abundance: .; CDR3nt: TGCGCCAGTGGGTCCCATAGCACAGATACGCAGTATTTT; CDR3aa: CASGSHSTDTQYF
v_gene: TRBV27; d_gene: .; j_gene: TRBJ2-7; abundance: .; CDR3nt: TGTGCCAGCAGCCGGACAGTCTCCTACGAGCAGTACTTC; CDR3aa: CASSRTVSYEQYF
v_gene: TRBV29-1; d_gene: TRBD1; j_gene: TRBJ2-7; abundance: .; CDR3nt: TGCAGCGTTGCCGGGACAGGGGGGATGTACGAGCAGTACTTC; CDR3aa: CSVAGTGGMYEQYF
v_gene: TRBV15; d_gene: .; j_gene: TRBJ1-4; abundance: .; CDR3nt: TGTGCCACGAAAATCGGGGGGGTCGAAAAACTGTTTTTT; CDR3aa: CATKIGGVEKLFF
v_gene: TRBV19; d_gene: .; j_gene: TRBJ1-6; abundance: once; CDR3nt: TGTGCCAGTAGTGGGGGACGGACTAATTCACCCCTCCACTTT; CDR3aa: CASSGGRTNSPLHF
v_gene: TRBV2; d_gene: .; j_gene: TRBJ1-4; abundance: .; CDR3nt: TGTGCCAGCAGTGGGGCAGGGGCGGGTGAAAAACTGTTTTTT; CDR3aa: CASSGAGAGEKLFF